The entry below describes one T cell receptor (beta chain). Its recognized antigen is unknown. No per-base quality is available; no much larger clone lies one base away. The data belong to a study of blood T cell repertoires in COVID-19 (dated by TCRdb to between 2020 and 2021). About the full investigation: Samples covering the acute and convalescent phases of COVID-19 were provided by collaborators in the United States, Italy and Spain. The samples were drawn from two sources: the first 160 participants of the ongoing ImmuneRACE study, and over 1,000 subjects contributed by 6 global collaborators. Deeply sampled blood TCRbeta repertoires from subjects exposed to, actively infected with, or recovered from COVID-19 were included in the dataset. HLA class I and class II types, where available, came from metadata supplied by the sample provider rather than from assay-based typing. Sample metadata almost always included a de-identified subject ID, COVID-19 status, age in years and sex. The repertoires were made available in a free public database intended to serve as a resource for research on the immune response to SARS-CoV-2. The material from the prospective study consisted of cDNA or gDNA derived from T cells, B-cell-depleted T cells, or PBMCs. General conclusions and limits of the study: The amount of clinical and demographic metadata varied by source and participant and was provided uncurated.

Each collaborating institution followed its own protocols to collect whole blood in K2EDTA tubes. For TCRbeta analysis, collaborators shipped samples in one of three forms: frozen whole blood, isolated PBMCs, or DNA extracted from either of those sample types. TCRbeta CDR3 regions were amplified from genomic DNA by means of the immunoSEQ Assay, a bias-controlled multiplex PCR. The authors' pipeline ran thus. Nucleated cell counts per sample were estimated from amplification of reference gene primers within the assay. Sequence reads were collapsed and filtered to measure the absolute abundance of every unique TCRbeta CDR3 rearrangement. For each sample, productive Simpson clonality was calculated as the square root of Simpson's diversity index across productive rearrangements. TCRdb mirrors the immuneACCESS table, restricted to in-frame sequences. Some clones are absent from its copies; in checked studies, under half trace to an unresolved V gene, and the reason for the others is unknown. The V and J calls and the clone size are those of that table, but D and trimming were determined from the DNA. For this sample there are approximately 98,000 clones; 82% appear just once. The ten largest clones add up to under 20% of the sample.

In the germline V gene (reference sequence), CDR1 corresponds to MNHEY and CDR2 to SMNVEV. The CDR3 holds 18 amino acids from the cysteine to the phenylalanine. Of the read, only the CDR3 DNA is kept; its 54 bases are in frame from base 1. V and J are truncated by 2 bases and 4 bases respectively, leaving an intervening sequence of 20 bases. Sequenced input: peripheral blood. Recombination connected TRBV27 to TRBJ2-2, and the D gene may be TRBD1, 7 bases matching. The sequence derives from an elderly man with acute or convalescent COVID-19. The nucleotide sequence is TGTGCCAGCAGTTTAAGGTTGAGACAGGGACTCTTCACCGGGGAGCTGTTTTTT. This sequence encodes CASSLRLRQGLFTGELFF.